This T cell receptor (beta chain) was sequenced in a study of beta chain features in type 1 diabetes. Study-wide points: TCRB CDR3 length was moderately but significantly reduced in all four CD4+ subsets of Type 1 diabetes patients.

Concerning this clone itself: Its matching antigen is unknown.

The sequenced template was cDNA made from the entire isolated RNA. The method was immunoSEQ multiplex PCR; TCRdb's version includes in-frame clones alone and lacks a portion of them. The sample lists roughly 300,000 clones; roughly 8.8% were seen once. The clonotype originates from a young man with type 1 diabetes. The sequencing input was central memory CD4+ T cells from blood.

CDR3 loop: CASSRGQEQFF. In nucleotides, the CDR3 is TGTGCCAGCAGCCGAGGACAGGAGCAGTTCTTC. The chain is built from TRBV7-2 and TRBJ2-1; perhaps TRBD1 as D (6 bases). Trimming took off 5 bases at V and 10 bases at J, with 9 bases between the two ends. The CDR3 runs to 11 residues. Germline V gives CDR1 SGHTA, CDR2 FQGNSA.